What follows are 22 T cell receptor beta chains derived from one specimen sequenced in a study of CD8 T cells in Susac syndrome. Random hexamers were used to reverse transcribe an amount of about 0.45 to 1 ug RNA. One entry per CDR3 protein, called by TCRdb with MiXCR from the immunoSEQ multiplex PCR reads. The data contain approximately 100,000 distinct CDR3 sequences, just under 95% of them singletons. What was sequenced was CD8+ T cells from PBMCs. The receptors originated from a human donor in good health.

The chain recombines TRBV6-1 with TRBJ2-5; no definite D call. Between the trimmed V and J ends, which lost 6 bases and 2 bases, there was a span of 22 bases. This CDR3 has 17 residues. Looked up from germline, CDR1 is MNHNS and CDR2 is SASEGT. In nucleotides, the CDR3 is TGTGCCAGCAGAATGTCCATGGGGTCGGACGGGCAAGAGACCCAGTACTTC. Encoded protein: CASRMSMGSDGQETQYF.

The rearrangement joins TRBV7-2 to TRBJ2-2; 9 bases match TRBD2. The CDR3 has 16 amino acids. V lost 4 bases, J lost 5 bases, and 8 bases stayed unmatched. The germline gives CDR1 SGHTA, CDR2 FQGNSA. The CDR3 loop is CASSYLRTSETGELFF. CDR3 in DNA: TGTGCCAGCAGCTATTTAAGGACTAGCGAAACCGGGGAGCTGTTTTTT.

The chain is built from TRBV5-1 and TRBJ1-1; 7 bases fit TRBD1. Germline V gene lookup returns CDR1 SGHRS and CDR2 YFSETQ. V lost 1 base and J lost 2; bases outside the gene matches: 2. The CDR3 length is 14 residues. CDR3 amino acids: CASSLQGVNTEAFF. Written as DNA, the CDR3 is TGCGCCAGCAGCTTGCAGGGGGTTAACACTGAAGCTTTCTTT. Full variable domain (missing parts from reference TRBV5-1 and TRBJ1-1): KAGVTQTPRYLIKTRGQQVTLSCSPISGHRSVSWYQQTPGQGLQFLFEYFSETQRNKGNFPGRFSGRQFSNSRSEMNVSTLELGDSALYLCASSLQGVNTEAFFGQGTRLTVV.

The chain uses TRBV7-6 and TRBJ2-7; 9 bases match TRBD1. From germline, CDR1 is SGHVS and CDR2 FNYEAQ. The CDR3 runs 15 residues. V shed 9 bases, J shed 1 base, and the junction held 10 bases outside the gene matches. The CDR3 is CASTPGQGVSYEQYF. In DNA, the CDR3 is TGTGCCAGTACTCCGGGACAGGGTGTGTCCTACGAGCAGTACTTC.

V usage is TRBV18 and J usage is TRBJ1-5, with D unresolved. Germline V gene sequence: CDR1 KGHSH, CDR2 LQKENI. CDR3 length: 14 amino acids. Trimming pared 6 bases from V and 3 bases from J, leaving 12 bases between. CDR3 sequence reads: CASSYRADNQPQHF. CDR3 bases: TGTGCCAGCTCGTACCGGGCCGACAATCAGCCCCAGCATTTT.

V is TRBV19 and J is TRBJ2-2, with 7 nucleotides matching TRBD1. There are 18 residues in the CDR3. From germline, CDR1 is LNHDA and CDR2 SQIVND (reference sequence). The ends lost 6 bases at V and 5 bases at J; junction bases unmatched: 18. CDR3 nucleotides: TGTGCCAGTAGCCGTTACCGGCCCGGGACAGCAGGGACCGGGGAGCTGTTTTTT. The encoded protein is CASSRYRPGTAGTGELFF.

The genes are TRBV9 and TRBJ2-1; D might be TRBD2 (7 bases). Germline V gives CDR1 SGDLS, CDR2 YYNGEE. The CDR3 is 14 amino acids. Trimming stripped 4 bases from V and 9 bases from J, with 17 bases between. The CDR3 region is CASSRGDYSTEQFF. CDR3 DNA: TGTGCCAGCAGCAGGGGGGACTATTCAACTGAGCAGTTCTTC. The full variable domain, completed using reference TRBV9 and TRBJ2-1, is DSGVTQTPKHLITATGQRVTLRCSPRSGDLSVYWYQQSLDQGLQFLIQYYNGEERAKGNILERFSAQQFPDLHSELNLSSLELGDSALYFCASSRGDYSTEQFFGPGTRLTVL.

The chain is built from TRBV7-2 and TRBJ1-4; possible D gene TRBD1, 6 bases. Germline CDR1 is SGHTA and CDR2 is FQGNSA. The V gene lost 2 bases and the J gene lost 7 bases, with 14 bases spanning the gap. CDR3 size: 15 residues. The CDR3 DNA follows: TGTGCCAGCAGCTTATGGGGGGCTGAGGGTGAAAAACTGTTTTTT. It yields the protein CASSLWGAEGEKLFF.

This chain links TRBV20-1 with TRBJ1-5; D possibly corresponds to TRBD1 (6 bases). The CDR3 extends over 16 amino acids. Germline CDR1 reads DFQATT; CDR2 reads SNEGSKA (reference sequence). Trimming removed 6 bases at V and 3 bases at J, with 21 bases between. CDR3 sequence reads: CSANPGAGAYNQPQHF. Here the CDR3 DNA reads TGCAGTGCCAATCCGGGGGCAGGAGCCTACAATCAGCCCCAGCATTTT.

CDR3: CASSFAETQYF. The CDR3 DNA is TGTGCCAGCAGCTTTGCAGAGACCCAGTACTTC. V usage is TRBV7-2 and J usage is TRBJ2-5, with D hard to call. Trimming took 3 bases from V and 4 from J, leaving 3 bases between them. The length of the CDR3 is 11 residues. Per the germline V gene, CDR1 is SGHTA and CDR2 is FQGNSA.

The chain uses TRBV6-1 and TRBJ2-3, with 9 bases aligning to TRBD1. CDR3 length equals 16 residues. Looked up from germline, CDR1 is MNHNS and CDR2 is SASEGT. V lost 8 bases to trimming and J lost 0 bases; unmatched junction nucleotides: 9. The CDR3 DNA is TGTGCCAGCGGGGTGGACAGGGGAGCGAGCACAGATACGCAGTATTTT. Amino acid sequence: CASGVDRGASTDTQYF.

The chain couples TRBV6-6 to TRBJ2-4; tentatively, D is TRBD2 (5 bases). The CDR3 spans 12 residues. V was pared by 5 bases and J by 10 bases, with 12 bases between. The germline V gene has CDR1 MNHNY and CDR2 SVGAGI (reference sequence). CDR3 coding DNA: TGTGCCAGCAGTACACTAGATGATATTCAGTACTTC. Translated: CASSTLDDIQYF.

The chain is built from TRBV6-1 and TRBJ2-3; 9 nucleotides align to TRBD2. Trimming at V came to 9 bases and at J to 0 bases, leaving 10 bases not matched to a gene. Germline V gene lookup returns CDR1 MNHNS and CDR2 SASEGT. The length of the CDR3 is 16 residues. This CDR3 is CASSRRGGPSTDTQYF. For the CDR3, the DNA is TGTGCCAGTTCACGGCGGGGGGGCCCTAGCACAGATACGCAGTATTTT.

This clonotype was seen just once. The chain joins TRBV29-1 to TRBJ2-2; tentative D call: TRBD2 (5 bases). Trimming pared 6 bases from V and 6 bases from J, leaving 8 bases between. The CDR3 covers 11 residues. Germline assignment: CDR1 SQVTM and CDR2 ANQGSEA. CDR3 nucleotides: TGCAGCGTGCTCGGGGCCGGGGAGCTGTTTTTT. It yields the protein CSVLGAGELFF.

The rearrangement joins TRBV7-9 to TRBJ1-4, with no clear D. V lost 2 bases, J lost 8 bases, and 15 bases lay in between. The CDR3 contains 15 residues. Germline assignment: CDR1 SEHNR and CDR2 FQNEAQ (reference sequence). The CDR3 sequence is CASSLFLEAQEKLFF. The CDR3, as DNA: TGTGCCAGCAGCTTATTTCTGGAGGCCCAGGAAAAACTGTTTTTT.

The J gene is TRBJ2-2, the V gene TRBV25-1; tentative D call: TRBD2 (6 bases). Germline CDR1 MGHDK, CDR2 SYGVNS. The CDR3 length is 13 residues. The ends were cut back, 9 bases at V and 6 bases at J, with 14 bases in the middle. The CDR3: CASRDSGAGELFF. In DNA, the CDR3 is TGTGCCAGTCGGGACTCCGGGGCCGGGGAGCTGTTTTTT.

The CDR3, as DNA: TGTGCCAGCAGTTACGTTGGCAGCTACACTGAAGCTTTCTTT. The encoded protein is CASSYVGSYTEAFF. This chain links TRBV6-2 or TRBV6-3 with TRBJ1-1; D gene unclear. The CDR3 sequence is 14 residues long. Germline V gives CDR1 MNHEY, CDR2 SVGEGT. V was pared by 2 bases and J by 3 bases, with 10 bases between.

V and J are TRBV6-1 and TRBJ2-5, with D perhaps TRBD1 or TRBD2 (5 bases each). The CDR3 covers 14 residues. The V end was cut by 3 bases, the J end by 3 bases, with 11 bases between. Germline lookup yields CDR1 MNHNS and CDR2 SASEGT. The CDR3 region is CASSDTGTEETQYF. DNA of the CDR3: TGTGCCAGCAGTGACACCGGGACGGAAGAGACCCAGTACTTC.

The CDR3: CASSPRSGQRSYNEQFF. The CDR3 DNA reads TGTGCCAGCAGCCCCAGGAGCGGGCAACGCTCCTACAATGAGCAGTTCTTC. V gene TRBV13 combines with J gene TRBJ2-1; possible D gene TRBD2, 6 bases. The V end lost 5 bases, the J end lost 0 bases, and 17 bases lay between the germline ends. CDR1 is PRHDT, CDR2 FYEKMQ, per germline (reference sequence). The CDR3 runs 17 residues.

This chain connects TRBV20-1 to TRBJ2-7; 10 bases are shared with TRBD2. This CDR3 spans 13 amino acids. V shed 4 bases and J 5 bases; nucleotides not matched to a gene: 5. The germline V gene has CDR1 DFQATT and CDR2 SNEGSKA (reference sequence). The CDR3 nucleotides are TGCAGTGCTAAAGCGGGGGGGCTTAACGAGCAGTACTTC. It encodes CSAKAGGLNEQYF.

The rearrangement joins TRBV12-3 or TRBV12-4 to TRBJ2-1; 7 bases match TRBD1. The J segment lost 6 bases and the V segment lost 6 bases, leaving 8 bases of the junction unmatched. The CDR3 loop spans 14 amino acids. In DNA form, the CDR3 reads TGTGCCAGCAGGAACCGGGACAGTCCCAATGAGCAGTTCTTC. This encodes CASRNRDSPNEQFF.

The CDR3 DNA follows: TGTGCCAGCAGTGACAGGGGGGGAGATACGCAGTATTTT. Its translation: CASSDRGGDTQYF. The J gene is TRBJ2-3, the V gene TRBV6-4, with a weak D call TRBD2 (7 bases). CDR3 length: 13 residues. Trimming pared 2 bases from V and 5 bases from J, leaving 8 bases between. Looked up from germline, CDR1 is MRHNA and CDR2 is SNTAGT.